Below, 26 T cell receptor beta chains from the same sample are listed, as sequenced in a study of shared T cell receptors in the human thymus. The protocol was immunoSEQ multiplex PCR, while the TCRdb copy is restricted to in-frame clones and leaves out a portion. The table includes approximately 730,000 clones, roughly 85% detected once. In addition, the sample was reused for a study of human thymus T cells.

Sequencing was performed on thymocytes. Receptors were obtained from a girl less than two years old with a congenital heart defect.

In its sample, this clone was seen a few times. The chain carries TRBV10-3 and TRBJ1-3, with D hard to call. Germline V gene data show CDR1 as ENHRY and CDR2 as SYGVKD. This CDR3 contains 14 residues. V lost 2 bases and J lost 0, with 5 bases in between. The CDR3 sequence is CAISEVLSGNTIYF. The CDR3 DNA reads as TGTGCCATCAGTGAGGTCCTCTCTGGAAACACCATATATTTT.

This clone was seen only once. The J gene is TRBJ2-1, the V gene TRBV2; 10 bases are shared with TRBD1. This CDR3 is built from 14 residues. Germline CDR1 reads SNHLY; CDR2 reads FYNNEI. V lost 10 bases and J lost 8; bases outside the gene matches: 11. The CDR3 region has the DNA TGTGCCAACATGCCGGGACAGGGGATCCATGAGCAGTTCTTC. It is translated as CANMPGQGIHEQFF.

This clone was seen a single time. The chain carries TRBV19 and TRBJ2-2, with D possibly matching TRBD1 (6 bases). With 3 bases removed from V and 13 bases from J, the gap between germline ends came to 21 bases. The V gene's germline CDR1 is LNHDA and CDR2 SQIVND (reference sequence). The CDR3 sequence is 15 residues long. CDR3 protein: CASSMDRDTWTVLFF. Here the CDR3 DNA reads TGTGCCAGTAGTATGGACCGGGACACCTGGACTGTGCTGTTTTTT.

The CDR3 spells CASSLVGLEAFF. Written as DNA, the CDR3 is TGTGCCAGCAGCTTAGTTGGGCTAGAAGCTTTCTTT. The rearrangement links TRBV11-1 to TRBJ1-1; D not resolved. The CDR3 loop spans 12 amino acids. Germline lookup yields CDR1 SGHAT and CDR2 FQDESV (reference sequence). Trimming left V 1 base short and J 8 bases short, with 8 bases between.

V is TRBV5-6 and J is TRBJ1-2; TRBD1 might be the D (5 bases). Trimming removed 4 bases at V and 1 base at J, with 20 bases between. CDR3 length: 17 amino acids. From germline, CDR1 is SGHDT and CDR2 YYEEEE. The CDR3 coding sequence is TGTGCCAGCAGCCACACCCGACAGTCGCATTATAACTATGGCTACACCTTC. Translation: CASSHTRQSHYNYGYTF.

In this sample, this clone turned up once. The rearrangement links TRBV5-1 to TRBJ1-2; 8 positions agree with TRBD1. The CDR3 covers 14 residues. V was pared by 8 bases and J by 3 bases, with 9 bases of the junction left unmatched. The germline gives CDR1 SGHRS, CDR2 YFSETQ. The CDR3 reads CARIPDRAHYGYTF. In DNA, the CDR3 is TGCGCCAGAATACCGGACAGGGCACACTATGGCTACACCTTC.

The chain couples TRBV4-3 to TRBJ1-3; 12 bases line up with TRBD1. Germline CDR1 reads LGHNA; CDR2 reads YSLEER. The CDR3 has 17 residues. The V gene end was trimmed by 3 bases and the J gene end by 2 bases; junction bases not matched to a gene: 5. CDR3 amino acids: CASSHRGQGAAGNTIYF. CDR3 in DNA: TGCGCCAGCAGCCATAGGGGACAGGGGGCGGCTGGAAACACCATATATTTT.

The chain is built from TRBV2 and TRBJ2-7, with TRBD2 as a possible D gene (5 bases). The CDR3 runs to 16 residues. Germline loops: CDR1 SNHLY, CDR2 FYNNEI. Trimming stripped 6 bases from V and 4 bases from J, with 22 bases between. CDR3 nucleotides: TGTGCCAGCAGAGACGCCTTAACGGACTTAAGATACGAGCAGTACTTC. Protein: CASRDALTDLRYEQYF. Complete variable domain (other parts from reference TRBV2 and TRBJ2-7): EPEVTQTPSHQVTQMGQEVILRCVPISNHLYFYWYRQILGQKVEFLVSFYNNEISEKSEIFDDQFSVERPDGSNFTLKIRSTKLEDSAMYFCASRDALTDLRYEQYFGPGTRLTVT.

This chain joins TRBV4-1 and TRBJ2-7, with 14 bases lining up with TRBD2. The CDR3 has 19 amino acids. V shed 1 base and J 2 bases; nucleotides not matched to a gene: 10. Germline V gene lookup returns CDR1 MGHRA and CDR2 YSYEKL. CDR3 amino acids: CASSQVMTSGGARAYEQYF. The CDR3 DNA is TGCGCCAGCAGCCAAGTCATGACTAGCGGGGGGGCCAGAGCCTACGAGCAGTACTTC.

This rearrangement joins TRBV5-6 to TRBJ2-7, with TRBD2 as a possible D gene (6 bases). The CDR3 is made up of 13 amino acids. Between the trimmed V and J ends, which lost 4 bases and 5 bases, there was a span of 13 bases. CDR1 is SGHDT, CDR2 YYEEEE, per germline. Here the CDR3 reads CASSRKPSDEQYF. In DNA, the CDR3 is TGTGCCAGCAGCCGAAAACCTAGCGACGAGCAGTACTTC.

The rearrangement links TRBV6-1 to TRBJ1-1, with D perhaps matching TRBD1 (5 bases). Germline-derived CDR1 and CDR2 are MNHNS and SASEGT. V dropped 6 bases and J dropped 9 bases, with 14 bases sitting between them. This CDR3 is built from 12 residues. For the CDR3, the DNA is TGTGCCAGCAGCGGGGGGAGTGTTAAAGCTTTCTTT. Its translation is CASSGGSVKAFF.

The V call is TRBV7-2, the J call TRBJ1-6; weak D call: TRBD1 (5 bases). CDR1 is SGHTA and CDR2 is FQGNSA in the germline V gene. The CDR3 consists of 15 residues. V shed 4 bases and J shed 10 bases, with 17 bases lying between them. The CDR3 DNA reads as TGTGCCAGCAGCTCGGGACTTTTGAGGTGGTCACCCCTCCACTTT. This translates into CASSSGLLRWSPLHF.

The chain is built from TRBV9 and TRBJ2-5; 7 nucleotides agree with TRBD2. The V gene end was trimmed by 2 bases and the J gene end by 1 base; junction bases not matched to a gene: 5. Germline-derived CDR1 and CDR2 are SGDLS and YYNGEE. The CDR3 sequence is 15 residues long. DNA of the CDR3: TGTGCCAGCAGCGTTTTGGGGGGGACCCAAGAGACCCAGTACTTC. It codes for CASSVLGGTQETQYF.

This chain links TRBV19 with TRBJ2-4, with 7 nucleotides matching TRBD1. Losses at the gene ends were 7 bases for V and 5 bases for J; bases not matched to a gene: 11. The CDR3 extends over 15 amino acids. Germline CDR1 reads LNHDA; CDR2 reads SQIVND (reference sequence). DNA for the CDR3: TGTGCCAGTATGACAACTCGGGACAGTCAAAACATTCAGTACTTC. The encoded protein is CASMTTRDSQNIQYF.

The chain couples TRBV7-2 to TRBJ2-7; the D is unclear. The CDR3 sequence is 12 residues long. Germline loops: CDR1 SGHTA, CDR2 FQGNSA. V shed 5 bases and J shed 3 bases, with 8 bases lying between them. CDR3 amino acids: CASSAHRYEQYF. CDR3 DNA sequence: TGTGCCAGCAGCGCACACCGCTACGAGCAGTACTTC. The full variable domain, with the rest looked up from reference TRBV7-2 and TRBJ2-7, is GAGVSQSPSNKVTEKGKDVELRCDPISGHTALYWYRQSLGQGLEFLIYFQGNSAPDKSGLPSDRFSAERTGGSVSTLTIQRTQQEDSAVYLCASSAHRYEQYFGPGTRLTVT.

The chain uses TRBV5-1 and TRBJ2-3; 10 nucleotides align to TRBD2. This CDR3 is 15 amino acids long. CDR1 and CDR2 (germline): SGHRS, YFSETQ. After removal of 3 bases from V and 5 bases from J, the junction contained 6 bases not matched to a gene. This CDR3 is CASSYLAGERDTQYF. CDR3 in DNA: TGCGCCAGCAGCTATCTAGCGGGGGAAAGAGATACGCAGTATTTT.

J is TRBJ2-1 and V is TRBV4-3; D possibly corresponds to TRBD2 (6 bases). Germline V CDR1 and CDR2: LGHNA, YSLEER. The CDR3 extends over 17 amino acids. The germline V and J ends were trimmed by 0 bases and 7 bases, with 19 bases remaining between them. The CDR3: CASSQDFVQWRGNEQFF. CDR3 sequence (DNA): TGCGCCAGCAGCCAAGATTTTGTCCAGTGGCGGGGAAATGAGCAGTTCTTC.

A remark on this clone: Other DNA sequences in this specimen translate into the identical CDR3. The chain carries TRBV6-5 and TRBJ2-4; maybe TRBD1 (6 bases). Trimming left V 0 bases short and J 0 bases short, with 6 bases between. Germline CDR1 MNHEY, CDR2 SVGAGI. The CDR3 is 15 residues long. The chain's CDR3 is CASSYSRGAKNIQYF. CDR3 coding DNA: TGTGCCAGCAGTTACTCCAGGGGAGCCAAAAACATTCAGTACTTC.

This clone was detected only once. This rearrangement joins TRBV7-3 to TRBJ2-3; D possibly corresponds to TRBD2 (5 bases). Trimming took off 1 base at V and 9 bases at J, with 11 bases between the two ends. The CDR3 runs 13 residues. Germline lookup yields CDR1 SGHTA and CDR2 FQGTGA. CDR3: CASSLMGKRTQYF. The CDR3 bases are TGTGCCAGCAGCTTAATGGGGAAGCGGACGCAGTATTTT.

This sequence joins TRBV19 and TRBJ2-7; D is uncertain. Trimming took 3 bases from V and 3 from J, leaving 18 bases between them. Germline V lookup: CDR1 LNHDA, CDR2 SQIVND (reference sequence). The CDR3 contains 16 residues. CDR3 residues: CASSIIAGFGHYEQYF. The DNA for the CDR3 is TGTGCCAGTAGTATTATCGCAGGCTTCGGTCACTACGAGCAGTACTTC.

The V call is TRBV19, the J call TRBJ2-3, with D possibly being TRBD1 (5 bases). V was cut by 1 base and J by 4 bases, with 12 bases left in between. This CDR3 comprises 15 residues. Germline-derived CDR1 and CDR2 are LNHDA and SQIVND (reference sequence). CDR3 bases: TGTGCCAGTAGTATAGCATCCCCCAGGGCAGATACGCAGTATTTT. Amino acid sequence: CASSIASPRADTQYF.

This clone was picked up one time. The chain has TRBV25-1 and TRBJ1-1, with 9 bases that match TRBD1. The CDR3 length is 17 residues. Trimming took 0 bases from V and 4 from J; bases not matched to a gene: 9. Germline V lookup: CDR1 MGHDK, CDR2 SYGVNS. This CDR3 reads CASSEYGAETGGTEAFF. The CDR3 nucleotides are TGTGCCAGCAGTGAATACGGGGCGGAGACAGGGGGCACTGAAGCTTTCTTT.

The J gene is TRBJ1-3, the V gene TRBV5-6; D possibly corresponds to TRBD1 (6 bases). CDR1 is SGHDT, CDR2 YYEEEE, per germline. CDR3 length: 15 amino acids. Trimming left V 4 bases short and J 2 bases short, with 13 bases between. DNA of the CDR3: TGTGCCAGCAGCATGGGTGCAGGGGCTGGAAACACCATATATTTT. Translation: CASSMGAGAGNTIYF.

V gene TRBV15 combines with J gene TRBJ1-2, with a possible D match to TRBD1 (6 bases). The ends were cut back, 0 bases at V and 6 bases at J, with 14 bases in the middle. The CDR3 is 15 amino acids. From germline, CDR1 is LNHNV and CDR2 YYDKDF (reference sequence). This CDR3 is CATSREAGVGDGYTF. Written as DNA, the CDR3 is TGTGCCACCAGCAGAGAGGCAGGGGTAGGAGATGGCTACACCTTC.

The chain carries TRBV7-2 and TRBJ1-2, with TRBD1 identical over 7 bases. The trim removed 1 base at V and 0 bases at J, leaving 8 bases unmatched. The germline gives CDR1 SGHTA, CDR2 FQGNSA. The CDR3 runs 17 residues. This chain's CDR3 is CASSLDRTGNSNYGYTF. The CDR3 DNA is TGTGCCAGCAGCTTAGACCGGACAGGCAACTCTAACTATGGCTACACCTTC.

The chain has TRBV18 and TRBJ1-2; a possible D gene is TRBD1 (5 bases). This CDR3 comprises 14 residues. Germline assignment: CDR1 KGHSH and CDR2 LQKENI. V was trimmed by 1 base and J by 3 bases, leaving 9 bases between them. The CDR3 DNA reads TGTGCCAGCTCACCACAGGGGAAGGACTATGGCTACACCTTC. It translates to CASSPQGKDYGYTF. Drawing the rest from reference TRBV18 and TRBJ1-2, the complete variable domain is NAGVMQNPRHLVRRRGQEARLRCSPMKGHSHVYWYRQLPEEGLKFMVYLQKENIIDESGMPKERFSAEFPKEGPSILRIQQVVRGDSAAYFCASSPQGKDYGYTFGSGTRLTVV.